Shown below are 23 T cell receptor beta chains from a single sample sequenced in a study of persistence of HIV-infected CD4 T cells. Anti-CD3/anti-CD28 beads served as a nonspecific positive control stimulus. Responding CD4+ T cells were sorted by upregulation of both CD40 ligand and CD69. The libraries were made with immunoSEQ version 4 in survey mode. Produced via immunoSEQ multiplex PCR; TCRdb's table is partial and in-frame only. The sample includes 40,000 or so clones, about 87% seen only once; the top ten take roughly 0.45%. Their antigen targets remain unknown. This specimen consisted of CD4+ T cells sorted from PBMCs after approximately 20-hour stimulation, obtained from a patient who received antiretroviral therapy. Receptors originate from an adult woman with HIV who was CMV-seropositive.

V and J are TRBV6-6 and TRBJ2-7, with TRBD2 identical over 11 bases. There are 14 residues in the CDR3. The J segment lost 4 bases and the V segment lost 4 bases, leaving 3 bases of the junction unmatched. CDR1 MNHNY and CDR2 SVGAGI come from the germline V gene (reference sequence). CDR3 DNA sequence: TGTGCCAGCAGTTCTAGCGGGGGGAAGTACGAGCAGTACGTC. Amino acid sequence: CASSSSGGKYEQYV.

The chain is built from TRBV5-1 and TRBJ2-7; 12 bases line up with TRBD2. The CDR3 has 15 residues. Germline CDR1 is SGHRS and CDR2 is YFSETQ. Germline trimming cut 1 base from V and 4 bases from J; bases unmatched to any gene: 3. The CDR3 loop reads CASSLPTSGGYEQYF. Here the CDR3 DNA reads TGCGCCAGCAGCTTGCCGACTAGCGGGGGATACGAGCAGTACTTC.

This rearrangement joins TRBV19 to TRBJ2-1; 9 bases agree with TRBD2. With V trimmed by 1 base and J by 7 bases, 20 bases remained unmatched. The length of the CDR3 is 20 residues. Looked up from germline, CDR1 is LNHDA and CDR2 is SQIVND (reference sequence). CDR3 residues: CASSIGRSGGPRAYQNEQFF. CDR3 DNA: TGTGCCAGTAGTATAGGCAGGAGCGGGGGGCCTCGAGCCTATCAAAATGAGCAGTTCTTC.

This clone was observed a few times. The CDR3, as DNA: TGTGCCAGCAGCGCCCGGCGAGACAACACCGGGGAGCTGTTTTTT. Translating gives CASSARRDNTGELFF. The V and J genes are TRBV5-8 and TRBJ2-2; D call uncertain. V was cut by 4 bases and J by 2 bases, with 12 bases left in between. The CDR3 length is 15 residues. In germline, CDR1 is SGHTS, CDR2 YDEGEE.

This chain joins TRBV2 and TRBJ1-6; 8 nucleotides line up with TRBD1. The V gene's germline CDR1 is SNHLY and CDR2 FYNNEI. V shed 6 bases, J shed 7 bases, and the junction held 8 bases outside the gene matches. The CDR3 runs 15 residues. The CDR3 coding sequence is TGTGCCAGCAGGGATACCCAGGGGGCAAATTCACCCCTCCACTTT. Amino acids: CASRDTQGANSPLHF.

The chain combines TRBV2 with TRBJ1-4, with TRBD1 as a possible D gene (5 bases). Germline V gene sequence: CDR1 SNHLY, CDR2 FYNNEI. V was pared by 0 bases and J by 0 bases, with 11 bases between. This CDR3 is 17 amino acids long. CDR3 DNA sequence: TGTGCCAGCAGTGAAGCCTGGGGCAGTGCAACTAATGAAAAACTGTTTTTT. Translating it yields CASSEAWGSATNEKLFF.

The rearrangement uses TRBV5-1 and TRBJ1-6; D gene uncertain. In germline, CDR1 is SGHRS, CDR2 YFSETQ. Trimming removed 0 bases from V and 6 bases from J, with 10 bases in between. The CDR3 spans 15 residues. The DNA of the CDR3 is TGCGCCAGCAGCTTGGCCGCAGGCTTTAATTCACCCCTCCACTTT. Translating gives CASSLAAGFNSPLHF.

Only one count was recorded for this clone. V and J are TRBV4-2 and TRBJ1-4; D is ambiguous. V lost 1 base, J lost 4 bases, and 10 bases lay in between. Germline V gene data show CDR1 as LGHNA and CDR2 as YNFKEQ. The CDR3 sequence is 15 residues long. Here the CDR3 DNA reads TGTGCCAGCAGCCAAGCGGCCGGAGGTAATGAAAAACTGTTTTTT. This sequence encodes CASSQAAGGNEKLFF.

The V gene is TRBV6-1, the J gene TRBJ1-1; D perhaps matches TRBD1 (6 bases). The length of the CDR3 is 14 residues. Trimming left V 1 base short and J 3 bases short, with 9 bases between. Germline V CDR1 and CDR2: MNHNS, SASEGT. The CDR3 here is CASSEGAGDTEAFF. CDR3 DNA sequence: TGTGCCAGCAGTGAAGGGGCAGGGGACACTGAAGCTTTCTTT.

This sequence joins TRBV5-1 and TRBJ1-1; D is ambiguous. The CDR3 extends over 14 amino acids. From germline, CDR1 is SGHRS and CDR2 YFSETQ. Trimming stripped 3 bases from V and 1 base from J, with 10 bases between. The CDR3 DNA is TGCGCCAGCAGCTCCAGTGTTCCGAACACTGAAGCTTTCTTT. This encodes CASSSSVPNTEAFF. Drawing the rest from reference TRBV5-1 and TRBJ1-1, the complete variable domain is KAGVTQTPRYLIKTRGQQVTLSCSPISGHRSVSWYQQTPGQGLQFLFEYFSETQRNKGNFPGRFSGRQFSNSRSEMNVSTLELGDSALYLCASSSSVPNTEAFFGQGTRLTVV.

In its sample, this clone was seen a few times. The rearrangement uses TRBV29-1 and TRBJ1-5; 9 positions agree with TRBD1. V dropped 6 bases and J dropped 2; count of bases not matched to a gene: 8. This CDR3 comprises 15 residues. Germline V gene lookup returns CDR1 SQVTM and CDR2 ANQGSEA. As DNA, the CDR3 is TGCAGCGTCGCAACAGGGGGCGGGCGCAATCAGCCCCAGCATTTT. As protein: CSVATGGGRNQPQHF.

The chain is built from TRBV11-1 and TRBJ2-5; D gene unclear. The CDR3 sequence is 11 residues long. V shed 3 bases and J shed 3 bases, with 2 bases lying between them. Germline values: CDR1 SGHAT, CDR2 FQDESV (reference sequence). CDR3 DNA sequence: TGTGCCAGCAGCTTGAAAGAGACCCAGTACTTC. As protein: CASSLKETQYF. Looking up the rest from reference TRBV11-1 and TRBJ2-5 gives the full variable domain: EAEVAQSPRYKITEKSQAVAFWCDPISGHATLYWYRQILGQGPELLVQFQDESVVDDSQLPKDRFSAERLKGVDSTLKIQPAELGDSAMYLCASSLKETQYFGPGTRLLVL.

This clone was picked up a small number of times. The genes are TRBV5-4 and TRBJ2-3, with TRBD2 identical over 7 bases. CDR3 length: 14 residues. Germline assignment: CDR1 SGHNT and CDR2 YYREEE (reference sequence). J lost 2 bases, V lost 6 bases, and 6 bases had no gene match. The CDR3 loop reads CASTRDYFTDTQYF. The DNA for the CDR3 is TGTGCCAGCACCCGGGACTACTTCACAGATACGCAGTATTTT.

The chain joins TRBV4-1 to TRBJ2-1, with 13 bases identical to TRBD2. The CDR3 is 18 residues long. The junction had 8 bases not matched to a gene; V was cut back by 4 bases and J by 2 bases. In germline, CDR1 is MGHRA, CDR2 YSYEKL. CDR3 in DNA: TGCGCCAGCAGCCCCCGACTAGCGGGGGGCCATACCTACAATGAGCAGTTCTTC. This sequence encodes CASSPRLAGGHTYNEQFF.

CDR3 amino acids: CASSHPRDRPGQGFYEQYF. CDR3 nucleotide sequence: TGCGCCAGCAGCCACCCCCGGGACAGGCCCGGACAGGGGTTTTACGAGCAGTACTTC. The J gene is TRBJ2-7, the V gene TRBV5-1; 9 bases are a match to TRBD1. The CDR3 spans 19 residues. Trimming took 4 bases from V and 4 from J; bases not matched to a gene: 21. Germline CDR1 reads SGHRS; CDR2 reads YFSETQ.

The rearrangement links TRBV27 to TRBJ1-5; 8 bases fit TRBD1. This CDR3 has 15 residues. V dropped 5 bases and J dropped 1; count of bases not matched to a gene: 4. Germline V CDR1 and CDR2: MNHEY, SMNVEV (reference sequence). For the CDR3, the DNA is TGTGCCAGCAGTCCGACAGGGGAAAGCAATCAGCCCCAGCATTTT. Encoded protein: CASSPTGESNQPQHF.

This clone was observed a few times. The chain is built from TRBV3-1 (or the pseudogene TRBV3-2) and TRBJ1-5, with unresolved D. This CDR3 is built from 13 residues. Between the trimmed V and J ends, which lost 1 base and 10 bases, there was a span of 11 bases. Germline V gene sequence: CDR1 LGHDT, CDR2 YNNKEL (reference sequence). Written as DNA, the CDR3 is TGTGCCAGCAGCCAAGGTCGCGGCAGTCCCCAGCATTTT. Its protein is CASSQGRGSPQHF.

This chain links TRBV3-1 (or the pseudogene TRBV3-2) with TRBJ1-1, with 9 positions matching TRBD1. This CDR3 is 15 amino acids long. With V trimmed by 5 bases and J by 6 bases, 10 bases remained unmatched. Germline V gives CDR1 LGHDT, CDR2 YNNKEL (reference sequence). Written as DNA, the CDR3 is TGTGCCAGCAGCTTCACCGCACAGGGGGCAGCTGAAGCTTTCTTT. Translating gives CASSFTAQGAAEAFF.

The J gene is TRBJ1-2, the V gene TRBV10-3; weak D call: TRBD1 (6 bases). The V gene lost 10 bases and the J gene lost 0 bases, with 18 bases spanning the gap. From germline, CDR1 is ENHRY and CDR2 SYGVKD. This CDR3 spans 15 amino acids. CDR3 loop: CATETGTPSNYGYTF. The CDR3 bases are TGTGCCACCGAGACAGGCACCCCTTCTAACTATGGCTACACCTTC.

This chain uses TRBV6-4 with TRBJ1-1; the D is unclear. CDR3 length equals 13 residues. The V gene lost 5 bases and the J gene lost 4 bases, with 11 bases spanning the gap. CDR1 MRHNA and CDR2 SNTAGT come from the germline V gene. The CDR3 DNA follows: TGTGCCAGCAGTTCGAACCTGGGCACTGAAGCTTTCTTT. Residues: CASSSNLGTEAFF.

V and J are TRBV3-1 (or the pseudogene TRBV3-2) and TRBJ1-2; D not resolved. The ends were cut back, 1 base at V and 10 bases at J, with 10 bases in the middle. The CDR3 extends over 12 amino acids. The germline V gene encodes CDR1 LGHDT and CDR2 YNNKEL (reference sequence). The CDR3 protein is CASSQVGSAYTF. In DNA form, the CDR3 reads TGTGCCAGCAGCCAAGTGGGCTCTGCCTACACCTTC.

V usage is TRBV7-2 and J usage is TRBJ2-1; maybe TRBD2 (6 bases). Germline-derived CDR1 and CDR2 are SGHTA and FQGNSA. V lost 6 bases and J lost 13, with 22 bases in between. CDR3 length: 14 residues. CDR3 DNA sequence: TGTGCCAGCAGTCGAATGCGAGAACCGGGACTTCAGTTCTTC. Its translation is CASSRMREPGLQFF.

The chain employs TRBV2 and TRBJ1-2; D not resolved. This CDR3 is built from 15 residues. CDR1 is SNHLY, CDR2 FYNNEI, per germline. The V end was cut by 5 bases, the J end by 0 bases, with 13 bases between. CDR3 bases: TGTGCCAGCAGTATAGAGGGCCAAGCTAACTATGGCTACACCTTC. Protein sequence: CASSIEGQANYGYTF.